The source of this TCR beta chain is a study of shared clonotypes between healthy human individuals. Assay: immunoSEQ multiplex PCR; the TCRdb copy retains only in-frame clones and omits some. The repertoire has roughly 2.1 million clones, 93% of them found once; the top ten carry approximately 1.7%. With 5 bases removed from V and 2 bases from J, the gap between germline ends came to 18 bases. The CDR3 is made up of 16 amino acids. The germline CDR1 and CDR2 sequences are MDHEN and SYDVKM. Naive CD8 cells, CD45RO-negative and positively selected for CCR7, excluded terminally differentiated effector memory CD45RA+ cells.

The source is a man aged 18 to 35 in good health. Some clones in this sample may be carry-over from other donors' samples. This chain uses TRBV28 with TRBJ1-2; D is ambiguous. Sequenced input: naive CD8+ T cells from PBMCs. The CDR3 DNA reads TGTGCCAGCAGTCTCCAAGTTTTCACGGCCAACTATGGCTACACCTTC. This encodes CASSLQVFTANYGYTF.